Sequencing of this T cell receptor (beta chain) was carried out in a study of blood T cell repertoires in COVID-19. In the original analysis: Estimated nucleated cell counts came from reference gene primer amplification. Some clones are missing from TCRdb's copy, which holds only in-frame ones; the method was immunoSEQ multiplex PCR. The V and J calls and clone size were taken over from that table, and D and trimming were inferred from the DNA. The sample contains 150,000 or so clones, over 80% of which appear only once. The receptor's source is a woman aged 55 to 70 with acute or convalescent COVID-19. Sequences were obtained from peripheral blood.

DNA for the CDR3: TGTGCCAGCAGCGTAGGGGAGGTTGGGGGGCAAGAGACCCAGTACTTC. Translation: CASSVGEVGGQETQYF. The rearrangement joins TRBV9 to TRBJ2-5; maybe TRBD2 (6 bases). Germline assignment: CDR1 SGDLS and CDR2 YYNGEE. V lost 0 bases and J 2 bases, leaving 14 bases between the germline ends. The CDR3 covers 16 residues.